The subject of this entry is one T cell receptor (beta chain). This clonotype was observed many times. It lacks a known antigen. No clone much larger than this one lies a single base away; base qualities are absent. The cysteine opens and the phenylalanine closes a CDR3 of 16 amino acids. The sequence is cut down to CDR3 DNA, 48 bases in frame from base 1. CDR1 and CDR2 are drawn from the germline V gene: SGHAT, FQNNGV. V has 0 bases trimmed and J has 5 bases trimmed; junction bases matching no gene number 4. This sample is part of a study of T cells in Graves' hyperthyroidism and ophthalmopathy (dated by TCRdb to between 2018 and 2021). As for the study more broadly: Peripheral blood was collected at initial diagnosis, before any treatment. To identify TCR V-J signatures that set the groups apart, the researchers used a discovery cohort of 100 patients, made up of 43 with Graves' ophthalmopathy and around 58 with stable Graves' hyperthyroidism. Prospective prediction of ophthalmopathy was tested in an independent validation cohort of under 20 hyperthyroidism patients and some 17 patients who later progressed to ophthalmopathy. The 100 or so discovery patients were divided at random into training and test sets in a 7:3 ratio. In addition, the study compared T-cell repertoires in thyroid tissue and in blood from several Graves' hyperthyroidism patients. After blood sampling, hyperthyroidism patients were treated with methimazole at a starting dose of 30 mg daily, and ophthalmopathy patients were treated with high-dose intravenous methylprednisolone. The paper reports TCR Vbeta CDR3 sequencing of some 140 peripheral blood samples: around 45 ophthalmopathy, under 80 hyperthyroidism and 17 progressor patients.

In the ophthalmopathy patients, disease was moderately to severely active, with a Clinical Activity Score of 3 or more, a NOSPECS grade of 4 or more, and a duration of less than 3 months. Exclusion was applied to patients with uncontrolled infections, other autoimmune diseases, pregnancy or lactation. Clinical symptoms, serum thyroxine and TRAb, thyroid ultrasound, and orbital computed tomography formed the basis for the diagnoses. PBMCs were separated from 7.5 to 10 ml of fresh peripheral blood using Ficoll-Paque density gradient centrifugation. Trizol reagent was used to extract total RNA, and RNA quality was then checked on an Agilent 2100 Bioanalyzer. Broader findings and caveats from the paper: Sample size was not statistically predetermined, and investigators were not blinded to group allocation. A model built on a 13 V-J signature distinguished ophthalmopathy from stable hyperthyroidism, reaching 85% to 90% sensitivity and approximately 81% specificity in cross-validation and 80%/75% in testing. Blood samples also contained most of the expanded thyroid clonotypes (frequency above 0.001), which suggests that blood repertoires may reflect thyroid immune responses. During validation, the model predicted progression to ophthalmopathy a median of roughly 7.1 months ahead of onset, with more than 60% sensitivity and 72% to 80% specificity.

Amplification of TCR beta CDR3 regions was carried out from RNA transcripts. The TCR CDR3 was subjected to a first round of RT-PCR using the HTBI primer set and the Qiagen OneStep RT-PCR kit. The libraries were constructed in a second round of multiplex PCR and then size-selected and purified. Libraries were sequenced paired-end with 100 bp reads on an Illumina HiSeq2000. The authors processed their data as follows. SOAPnuke was used to process the raw data, removing reads that contained adapters or uncalled bases, had a mean Phred below 15, or lacked an exact match to the constant primer or identifier. COPE v1.2.5 was used to merge the high-quality paired reads, and each unique nucleotide sequence was defined as a clonotype. Clonotypes were aligned to IMGT TRBV, TRBD and TRBJ reference segments using MiTCR v1.1. Analysis was restricted to V-J combinations with a frequency above 0.0001, which covered 99.2% of repertoires. The TCS score was defined as the ratio of F50 (clonal expansion) to E x V (chaos), calculated using BLOSUM62-based TCRdist between CDR3 peptides within each V-J. Welch's t-statistics and random forest reduced roughly 540 V-J features to 10 to 15, which were used in a naive Bayes classifier (R e1071). The public reads were quality trimmed at Q25 with fastp and then assembled into clones with MiXCR by TCRdb, keeping productive beta chains. Rows are unified per CDR3 protein, each entry keeping the most common DNA and genes. The V and J calls come from TCRdb's annotation, not from the publication. The sample includes around 600,000 distinct CDR3 sequences, with approximately 14% observed a single time. About an eighth of the sample rests with the top ten.

This TCR came from a woman in her forties or fifties with Graves' ophthalmopathy. Sequences were obtained from blood. The chain couples TRBV11-2 to TRBJ2-5; 12 central bases correspond to TRBD2. The CDR3 region: CASSLDLAGGPETQYF. The nucleotide sequence reads as follows: TGTGCCAGCAGCTTAGATCTAGCGGGAGGGCCTGAGACCCAGTACTTC.